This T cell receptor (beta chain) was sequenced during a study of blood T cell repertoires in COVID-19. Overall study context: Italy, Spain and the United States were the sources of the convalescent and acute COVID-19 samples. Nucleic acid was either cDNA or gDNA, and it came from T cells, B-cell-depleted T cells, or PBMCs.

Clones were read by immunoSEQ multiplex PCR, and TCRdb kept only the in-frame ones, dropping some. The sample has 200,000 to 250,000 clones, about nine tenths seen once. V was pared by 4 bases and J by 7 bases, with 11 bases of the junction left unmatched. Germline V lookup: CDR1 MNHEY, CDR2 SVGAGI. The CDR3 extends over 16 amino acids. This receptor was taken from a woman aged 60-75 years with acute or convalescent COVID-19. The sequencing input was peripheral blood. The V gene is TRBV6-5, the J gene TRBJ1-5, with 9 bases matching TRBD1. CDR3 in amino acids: CASSSARTGGGQPQHF. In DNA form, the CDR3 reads TGTGCCAGCAGTTCCGCCCGAACAGGGGGCGGGCAGCCCCAGCATTTT.